This entry concerns a single T cell receptor (beta chain). Libraries were prepared by immunoSEQ multiplex PCR; TCRdb keeps only in-frame clonotypes and omits some of them. The sample consists of about 120,000 clones, around 93% of them appearing once. This CDR3 is built from 14 residues. V gave up 6 bases and J gave up 11 bases; unmatched junction bases: 15. In germline, CDR1 is SNHLY, CDR2 FYNNEI. The data were taken from a study of T cell changes during pregnancy in multiple sclerosis. The sequencing used peripheral blood, collected before pregnancy. J is TRBJ1-1 and V is TRBV2; 7 bases agree with TRBD1. The clonotype was recovered from a female donor with multiple sclerosis, enrolled in a pregnancy study. CDR3 DNA sequence: TGTGCCAGCAGACAAGATACAGGGGCCGGGTATGCTTTCTTT. Translation gives CASRQDTGAGYAFF.